This section outlines one T cell receptor beta chain sequence together with its context. What it recognizes is unknown. The source of the sample is a study of response to subunit inactivated influenza vaccine. Study outcomes and limitations: Researchers suggested that each seasonal influenza vaccination recruits few new T cells.

The CDR3 spans 11 residues. Trimming removed 5 bases from V and 9 bases from J, with 8 bases in between. One entry per CDR3 protein, called by TCRdb with MiXCR from the RT-PCR reads. The repertoire holds over 750,000 distinct CDR3 sequences, with 21% as singletons. This TCR came from a man aged 45 to 65 who received an inactivated influenza vaccine. Sequenced here: PBMCs from blood, sampled more than 4 days after vaccination. The chain uses TRBV12-3 or TRBV12-4 and TRBJ2-4; D remains ambiguous. CDR3 sequence reads: CASSRGPIQYF. The CDR3 nucleotides read TGTGCCAGCAGTCGCGGACCCATTCAGTACTTC.